The sequence of this T cell receptor beta chain was determined in a study of identical twins. The germline CDR1 and CDR2 sequences are MNHEY and SVGAGI. The CDR3 has 12 residues. V shed 2 bases and J 11 bases; nucleotides not matched to a gene: 5. This clonotype was counted only a few times. Each CDR3 protein is one row after TCRdb ran MiXCR on the 5' RACE reads. In the table there are hundreds of thousands of distinct CDR3 sequences, roughly 12% of which are singletons. Another study also made use of these data, one on yellow fever vaccine responses in identical twins.

This sequence was found in a woman in her late teens or twenties in good health. Specimen: CD8+ T cells sorted from blood. The chain has TRBV6-5 and TRBJ1-1, with 7 bases matching TRBD1. For the CDR3, the DNA is TGTGCCAGCAGTTACCGACAGGGTACGGCTTTCTTT. Its protein is CASSYRQGTAFF.